This T cell receptor beta chain was observed in a study of immune evolution from preneoplasia to lung adenocarcinoma (dated by TCRdb to 2020 to 2022). With regard to the full study: No AAH lesions showed HLA loss of heterozygosity, compared with 6% to 8% of AIS, 15% of MIA and around a third of ADC lesions. Whole exome sequencing and methylation data from the same cohort of nodules were integrated with the immune data. POLYSOLVER was used to infer Class I HLA alleles from exome data, while LOHHLA was used to detect allele-specific HLA loss. Resected precursor lesions (AAH, AIS, MIA) and invasive adenocarcinomas were each compared against paired morphologically normal lung tissue. Sample size was based on specimen availability rather than a prior power calculation. The study combined immune gene expression, TCR sequencing and multiplex immunofluorescence to profile immune contexture across lung adenocarcinoma precursors and invasive adenocarcinoma. The overall cohort was made up of about 50 patients with pulmonary nodules who had surgical resection. A total of some 53 patients contributed TCR sequencing data. According to the study, over a hundred samples went through TCR sequencing. The paper's findings and limits, for the study overall: The highest top T cell clone frequencies were observed in normal lung, and a progressive decrease in top T cell clone frequencies appeared to occur from AAH through AIS, MIA and invasive adenocarcinoma. T cell clonality was highest in KRAS-mutant nodules compared with EGFR-mutant or double wild-type lesions. Because every patient came from Japan and China, how well the results apply to Western populations was uncertain. Clonality was highest in normal lung, while later-stage lesions appeared to have lower clonality but higher T cell density and diversity. The findings rested on association rather than direct causation, and larger cohorts with long-term follow-up and longitudinal biopsies were considered necessary.

From cysteine to phenylalanine, the CDR3 is 14 amino acids long. Here the CDR3 DNA is all that survives: 42 bases in frame from base 1. CDR1 and CDR2 were assigned from the germline V gene as MNHEY and SVGAGI. Resection was performed on patients in Japan or China between the mid-2010s and the late 2010s. Two lung cancer pathologists independently reviewed H&E slides to confirm the histologic diagnosis of every case. To enrich premalignant or tumor cells for nucleic acid extraction, macro-dissection was performed after pathologic assessment. FFPE tissue was used for DNA isolation with the AllPrep DNA/RNA FFPE Kit. The immunoSEQ hsTCRbeta Kit was used to sequence TCR beta CDR3 regions from DNA. In the source study's methods: TCR sequencing data were analysed with the ImmunoSEQ Analyzer. T cell clonality was defined as 1 minus Pielou's evenness computed on productive rearrangements. To measure T cell diversity, the inverse Simpson index was applied to productive templates. T cell density was TCR beta template counts normalized to usable DNA, estimated by amplifying and sequencing housekeeping genes. Two-sided Kruskal-Wallis tests were used to compare TCR metrics between histologic stages. TCRdb took this table from immuneACCESS and kept in-frame rearrangements with V and J called. Such tables lack part of the clones; where checked against another copy, unresolved V genes explain under half of the gap, and the rest is unexplained. V and J calls and clone size come straight from that table; D and trimming were deduced from the DNA. Present in this sample are about 6,300 clones, approximately 79% of which were seen just once. 3% of the sample belongs to the ten largest clones.

With regard to this clone: No cognate antigen has been identified for it. One end of the junction fails to match germline, which may point to a read error.

The sample was FFPE minimally invasive lung adenocarcinoma tissue. This specimen's cell subset or site label, interpreted: micro-invasive lung adenocarcinoma (MIA). The V and J segments used are TRBV6-5 and TRBJ1-1, and TRBD1 aligns with 8 junction nucleotides. This sequence originates from a person aged 60-80 years with lung adenocarcinoma. The CDR3 corresponds to CASSRQGLNTEAFF. In nucleotides, the sequence is TGTGCCAGCAGTAGACAGGGGCTGAATACTGAAGCTTTCTTT.